This TCR beta chain was identified during a study of blood T cells in healthy people across ages. V shed 7 bases and J shed 4 bases, with 22 bases lying between them. Germline values: CDR1 MNHEY, CDR2 SVGAGI. The CDR3 extends over 16 amino acids. About this clonotype: Its specificity is not known.

Through a sample-barcoded 5' primer and a J-beta primer mix, a second PCR was run for roughly 7 to 12 cycles. MiXCR, run by TCRdb on the 5' RACE reads, gives a single entry per CDR3 protein. Among over 1,300,000 distinct CDR3 sequences listed, around 55% were seen once. All donors came from Russia, were Caucasian and healthy, and spanned ages about 6 to 100. Broader study findings: CMV infection status of these donors was not known. TCR beta diversity per million T cells fell roughly linearly with age. The unsorted PBMCs prevented any conclusive comparison of naive versus antigen-experienced cells.

V is TRBV6-5 and J is TRBJ1-2; a possible D gene is TRBD1 (5 bases). This TCR was sampled from a man aged 18 to 35 in good health. The sample comprised blood. The CDR3 loop reads CASKGQGTDNFYGYTF. The DNA for the CDR3 is TGTGCCAGCAAAGGGCAGGGCACCGATAATTTCTATGGCTACACCTTC.